This T cell receptor beta chain stems from a study of identical twins. The authors used template switching to add a universal primer site and gave cDNA unique molecular identifiers. TCRdb passed the 5' RACE reads through MiXCR, listing each CDR3 protein once. The sample carries roughly 250,000 distinct CDR3 sequences, around 7% recorded once. The germline CDR1 and CDR2 sequences are SGHTA and FQGNSA. Trimming pared 2 bases from V and 0 bases from J, leaving 17 bases between. CDR3 length: 17 residues. Study outcomes and limitations: Fewer insertions were carried by abundant cord blood beta clonotypes, but none was seen in memory repertoires.

Healthy Caucasians, and only they, were the donors. This clonotype appeared many times. Its specificity is not known. The sample was also reused in another study, on yellow fever vaccine responses in identical twins. As reported in that work: Reportedly, the T cell response mounted by twins to vaccine seemed partly convergent, partly personalized.

The rearrangement links TRBV7-2 to TRBJ2-7; D may be TRBD2 (8 bases). The TCR comes from a woman aged 18-30 years in good health. Sequenced input: memory (CD45RO+) T cells sorted from blood. The CDR3 sequence is CASSLIAGQGGSYEQYF. CDR3 coding DNA: TGTGCCAGCAGCTTAATAGCGGGGCAGGGGGGCTCCTACGAGCAGTACTTC.